Listed here are 24 T cell receptor beta chains from one sample, sequenced in a study of blood T cell repertoires in COVID-19. Sequencing used immunoSEQ multiplex PCR; TCRdb keeps in-frame clones, though not all of them. Found here are about 81,000 clones, roughly four fifths of them singletons; the top ten hold approximately 7.3%. The sample consisted of peripheral blood. The receptor source for this set is a human donor in a cohort sampled during active COVID-19.

The chain is built from TRBV7-2 and TRBJ1-5; no definite D call. Trimming removed 2 bases from V and 1 base from J, with 9 bases in between. This CDR3 is built from 15 residues. Germline V CDR1 and CDR2: SGHTA, FQGNSA. The CDR3 sequence: CASSLRVGSNQPQHF. The DNA of the CDR3 is TGTGCCAGCAGCTTACGGGTTGGGAGCAATCAGCCCCAGCATTTT.

J is TRBJ2-3 and V is TRBV20-1; 10 positions match TRBD2. This CDR3 is built from 16 residues. The germline V gene has CDR1 DFQATT and CDR2 SNEGSKA (reference sequence). V lost 3 bases, J lost 2 bases, and 8 bases stayed unmatched. CDR3 nucleotides: TGCAGTGCTAGTGGTAGGCTAGCGGGGGCCACAGATACGCAGTATTTT. It yields the protein CSASGRLAGATDTQYF.

The chain combines TRBV6-2 or TRBV6-3 with TRBJ1-1; unclear D gene. From germline, CDR1 is MNHEY and CDR2 SVGEGT. Trimming took off 2 bases at V and 1 base at J, with 5 bases between the two ends. This CDR3 is 13 amino acids long. The CDR3 nucleotides are TGTGCCAGCAGTTACCTAACGAACACTGAAGCTTTCTTT. It translates to CASSYLTNTEAFF.

This clone occurred once. The rearrangement uses TRBV29-1 and TRBJ1-4, with a weak D call TRBD1 (6 bases). The ends were cut back, 7 bases at V and 0 bases at J, with 12 bases in the middle. Germline CDR1 reads SQVTM; CDR2 reads ANQGSEA. The CDR3 spans 14 residues. For the CDR3, the DNA is TGCAGCGCCCAAACAGGGACAACTAATGAAAAACTGTTTTTT. It specifies CSAQTGTTNEKLFF.

V and J are TRBV11-2 and TRBJ1-1; D gene ambiguous. The V and J ends lost 2 bases and 3 bases respectively, with 4 bases between them. Germline V gene data show CDR1 as SGHAT and CDR2 as FQNNGV. The CDR3 is made up of 12 amino acids. CDR3 protein: CASSLTYTEAFF. As DNA, the CDR3 is TGTGCCAGCAGCTTAACATACACTGAAGCTTTCTTT.

The CDR3 sequence is CASSIRIRGNGHTEAFF. CDR3 bases: TGTGCCAGTAGTATACGGATCAGAGGGAACGGGCACACTGAAGCTTTCTTT. The chain links TRBV19 to TRBJ1-1, with D hard to call. The CDR3 runs to 17 residues. Germline CDR1 reads LNHDA; CDR2 reads SQIVND (reference sequence). The V and J ends lost 2 bases and 3 bases respectively, with 19 bases between them.

CDR3 DNA: TGTGCCAGCAGCTTAGCAATCAGGGGCCTGAACACTGAAGCTTTCTTT. Its protein is CASSLAIRGLNTEAFF. The chain is built from TRBV7-6 and TRBJ1-1; TRBD1 might be the D (6 bases). The V and J ends lost 0 bases and 0 bases respectively, with 11 bases between them. The CDR3 is 16 residues long. Germline lookup yields CDR1 SGHVS and CDR2 FNYEAQ.

V is TRBV19 and J is TRBJ2-7; 7 bases are shared with TRBD1. Germline lookup yields CDR1 LNHDA and CDR2 SQIVND (reference sequence). The ends lost 3 bases at V and 2 bases at J; junction bases unmatched: 7. CDR3 length equals 15 residues. The DNA of the CDR3 is TGTGCCAGTAGTATGGGATGGGGACAGACCTACGAGCAGTACTTC. Translation gives CASSMGWGQTYEQYF.

The genes are TRBV4-1 and TRBJ2-7; D may be TRBD1 (6 bases). The ends were cut back, 0 bases at V and 3 bases at J, with 12 bases in the middle. Germline V gene data show CDR1 as MGHRA and CDR2 as YSYEKL. This CDR3 has 15 amino acids. Written as DNA, the CDR3 is TGCGCCAGCAGCCAAGATTCAGGGGAGATCTACGAGCAGTACTTC. It yields the protein CASSQDSGEIYEQYF.

This rearrangement joins TRBV27 to TRBJ1-1; no reliable D call. This CDR3 is 15 amino acids long. V was pared by 2 bases and J by 1 base, with 11 bases between. Germline assignment: CDR1 MNHEY and CDR2 SMNVEV (reference sequence). Written as DNA, the CDR3 is TGTGCCAGCAGTTTAATAGGAGAAGCGAACACTGAAGCTTTCTTT. Amino acid sequence: CASSLIGEANTEAFF.

This rearrangement joins TRBV6-5 to TRBJ1-1; TRBD1 is a possible D gene (6 bases). V was cut by 9 bases and J by 5 bases, with 19 bases left in between. Germline-derived CDR1 and CDR2 are MNHEY and SVGAGI. CDR3 length: 14 residues. The CDR3 nucleotides are TGTGCCAGTGTTTCCAGGGGCGGGGGGACTGAAGCTTTCTTT. Translated: CASVSRGGGTEAFF.

V gene TRBV20-1 combines with J gene TRBJ1-2, with no clear D. The CDR3 length is 11 residues. Germline CDR1 reads DFQATT; CDR2 reads SNEGSKA (reference sequence). V lost 3 bases and J 9 bases, leaving 11 bases between the germline ends. DNA of the CDR3: TGCAGTGCTAGTCCCGGTGTGAGCTACACCTTC. Translation gives CSASPGVSYTF.

This clone rates as medium-sized. The chain recombines TRBV13 with TRBJ2-1; D gene uncertain. Trimming pared 5 bases from V and 5 bases from J, leaving 13 bases between. Per the germline V gene, CDR1 is PRHDT and CDR2 is FYEKMQ (reference sequence). CDR3 length: 14 residues. Here the CDR3 DNA reads TGTGCCAGCAGCCCCACGGTAAGCAACAATGAGCAGTTCTTC. This translates into CASSPTVSNNEQFF.

The chain joins TRBV4-2 to TRBJ2-7, with 10 bases identical to TRBD2. V lost 3 bases to trimming and J lost 4 bases; unmatched junction nucleotides: 9. The CDR3 has 16 residues. Germline V lookup: CDR1 LGHNA, CDR2 YNFKEQ. The CDR3 loop is CASSHRSGGLPYEQYF. The CDR3 DNA is TGTGCCAGCAGCCACCGTAGCGGGGGGCTTCCGTACGAGCAGTACTTC.

This chain connects TRBV30 to TRBJ2-7, with D maybe TRBD1 (6 bases). The CDR3 length is 14 residues. V lost 8 bases and J 5 bases, leaving 22 bases between the germline ends. The V gene's germline CDR1 is GTSNPN and CDR2 SVGIG (reference sequence). The CDR3 sequence is CAVGVGQRVNEQYF. CDR3 bases: TGTGCCGTGGGGGTCGGACAGAGGGTCAACGAGCAGTACTTC. The complete variable domain, with remaining parts taken from reference TRBV30 and TRBJ2-7, reads SQTIHQWPATLVQPVGSPLSLECTVEGTSNPNLYWYRQAAGRGLQLLFYSVGIGQISSEVPQNLSASRPQDRQFILSSKKLLLSDSGFYLCAVGVGQRVNEQYFGPGTRLTVT.

The chain is built from TRBV19 and TRBJ2-2, with 9 bases lining up with TRBD2. The CDR3 runs to 18 residues. From germline, CDR1 is LNHDA and CDR2 SQIVND (reference sequence). V trimming: 1 base; J trimming: 3 bases; junction bases outside the gene matches: 9. This chain's CDR3 is CASSIGLAGPADTGELFF. CDR3 bases: TGTGCCAGTAGTATAGGGCTAGCGGGGCCGGCGGACACCGGGGAGCTGTTTTTT.

V and J are TRBV5-4 and TRBJ2-7; unclear D gene. V lost 3 bases to trimming and J lost 3 bases, with 4 bases between them. There are 11 residues in the CDR3. CDR1 SGHNT and CDR2 YYREEE come from the germline V gene (reference sequence). The CDR3, as DNA: TGTGCCAGCAGCTACAACTACGAGCAGTACTTC. This gives the protein CASSYNYEQYF.

The rearrangement uses TRBV19 and TRBJ1-4; D is ambiguous. The CDR3 is 15 residues long. Germline V gives CDR1 LNHDA, CDR2 SQIVND (reference sequence). Trimming pared 1 base from V and 8 bases from J, leaving 14 bases between. The CDR3 region is CASSIAQTPVEKLFF. CDR3 bases: TGTGCCAGTAGTATAGCGCAGACACCGGTCGAAAAACTGTTTTTT.

A single count supports this clone. The chain employs TRBV7-2 and TRBJ1-4; D gene uncertain. The V and J ends lost 1 base and 4 bases respectively, with 7 bases between them. In germline, CDR1 is SGHTA, CDR2 FQGNSA. This CDR3 region has 14 residues. The CDR3 nucleotides read TGTGCCAGCAGCTTAGACCGCGGTAATGAAAAACTGTTTTTT. Encoded protein: CASSLDRGNEKLFF.

J is TRBJ1-4 and V is TRBV15; D remains unclear. Germline loops: CDR1 LNHNV, CDR2 YYDKDF (reference sequence). The V end was cut by 0 bases, the J end by 0 bases, with 5 bases between. The CDR3 is 15 residues long. CDR3 region: CATSRDGATNEKLFF. The CDR3 DNA reads as TGTGCCACCAGCAGAGACGGTGCAACTAATGAAAAACTGTTTTTT.

CDR3 DNA: TGTGCCATCAGTGAAAAAACGGGGGGTGAAGAGCAGTACTTC. This sequence encodes CAISEKTGGEEQYF. The chain has TRBV10-3 and TRBJ2-7, with TRBD2 identical over 7 bases. In germline, CDR1 is ENHRY, CDR2 SYGVKD. V lost 3 bases to trimming and J lost 7 bases; unmatched junction nucleotides: 9. The CDR3 consists of 14 residues.

J is TRBJ2-7 and V is TRBV6-1; unclear D gene. The CDR3 is 13 residues long. V was trimmed by 3 bases and J by 6 bases, leaving 12 bases between them. The V gene's germline CDR1 is MNHNS and CDR2 SASEGT. CDR3 loop: CASSDRSPPEQYF. The CDR3 nucleotides read TGTGCCAGCAGTGACCGGAGCCCTCCCGAGCAGTACTTC.

This clone was recorded once. The CDR3 region is CASSYGPSSGGYTF. The CDR3 bases are TGCGCCAGCAGCTATGGGCCCTCCTCGGGAGGCTACACCTTC. This sequence joins TRBV5-1 and TRBJ1-2; no firm D call. This CDR3 has 14 residues. Germline CDR1 and CDR2: SGHRS and YFSETQ. With 3 bases removed from V and 8 bases from J, the gap between germline ends came to 17 bases.

V usage is TRBV24-1 and J usage is TRBJ2-5; 9 bases are a match to TRBD1. This CDR3 is 14 amino acids long. V trimming: 5 bases; J trimming: 7 bases; junction bases outside the gene matches: 7. Looked up from germline, CDR1 is KGHDR and CDR2 is SFDVKD. The DNA of the CDR3 is TGTGCCACCAGTGGAACAGGGGGCGCAGGGACCCAGTACTTC. Encoded protein: CATSGTGGAGTQYF.